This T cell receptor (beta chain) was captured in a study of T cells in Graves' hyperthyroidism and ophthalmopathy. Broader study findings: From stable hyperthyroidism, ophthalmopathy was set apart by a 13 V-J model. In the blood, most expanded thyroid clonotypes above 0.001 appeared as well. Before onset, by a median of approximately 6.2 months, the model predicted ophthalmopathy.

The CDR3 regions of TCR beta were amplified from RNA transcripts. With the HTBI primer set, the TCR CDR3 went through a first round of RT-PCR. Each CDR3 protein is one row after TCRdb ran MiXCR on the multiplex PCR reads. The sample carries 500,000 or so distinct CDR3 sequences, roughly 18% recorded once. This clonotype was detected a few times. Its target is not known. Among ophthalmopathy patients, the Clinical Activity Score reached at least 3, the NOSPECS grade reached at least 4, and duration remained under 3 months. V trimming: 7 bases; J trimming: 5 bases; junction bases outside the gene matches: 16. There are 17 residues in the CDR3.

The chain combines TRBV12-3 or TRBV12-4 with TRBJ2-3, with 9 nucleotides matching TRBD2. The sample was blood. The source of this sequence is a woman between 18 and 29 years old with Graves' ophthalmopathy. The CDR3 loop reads CASTIGAAGGPEDTQYF. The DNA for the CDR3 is TGTGCCAGCACCATAGGGGCGGCGGGAGGGCCTGAAGATACGCAGTATTTT.